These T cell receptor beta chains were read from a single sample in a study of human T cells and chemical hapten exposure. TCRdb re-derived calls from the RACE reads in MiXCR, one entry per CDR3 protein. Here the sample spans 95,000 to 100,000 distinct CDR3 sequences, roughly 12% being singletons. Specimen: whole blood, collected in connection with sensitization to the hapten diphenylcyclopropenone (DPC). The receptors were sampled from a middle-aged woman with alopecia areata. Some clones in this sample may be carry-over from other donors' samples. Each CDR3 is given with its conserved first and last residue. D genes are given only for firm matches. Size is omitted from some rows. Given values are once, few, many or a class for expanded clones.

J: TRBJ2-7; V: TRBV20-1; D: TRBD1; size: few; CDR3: CSAGTGNYEQYF; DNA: TGCAGTGCCGGGACAGGGAACTACGAGCAGTACTTC
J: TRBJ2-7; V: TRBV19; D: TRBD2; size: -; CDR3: CASSIWAPGLDKREQYF; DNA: TGTGCCAGTAGTATTTGGGCCCCGGGACTAGACAAGCGCGAGCAGTACTTC
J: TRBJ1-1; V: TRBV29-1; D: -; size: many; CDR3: CSEVSSWDTEAFF; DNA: TGCAGCGAAGTCTCATCGTGGGACACTGAAGCTTTCTTT
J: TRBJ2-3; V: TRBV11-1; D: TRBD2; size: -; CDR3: CASSFLRVGGRDTDTQYF; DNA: TGTGCCAGCAGCTTCCTGCGAGTGGGCGGGAGAGATACAGATACGCAGTATTTT
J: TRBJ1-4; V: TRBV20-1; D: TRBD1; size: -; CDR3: CSATYRGRREKLFF; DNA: TGCAGTGCCACCTACAGGGGGCGCCGGGAAAAACTGTTTTTT
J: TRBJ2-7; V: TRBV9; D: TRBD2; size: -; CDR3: CASSAARLAGEQYF; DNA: TGTGCCAGCAGCGCCGCAAGACTAGCAGGCGAGCAGTACTTC
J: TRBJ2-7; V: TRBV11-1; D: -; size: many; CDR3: CASSLESGYEQYF; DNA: TGTGCCAGCAGCTTAGAATCGGGCTACGAGCAGTACTTC
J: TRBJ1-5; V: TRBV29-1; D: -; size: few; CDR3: CSVEGVISRNQPQHF; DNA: TGCAGCGTTGAGGGGGTCATTTCCCGCAATCAGCCCCAGCATTTT
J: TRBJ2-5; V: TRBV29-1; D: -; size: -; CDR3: CSVVGSPTSLETQYF; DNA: TGCAGCGTTGTGGGAAGCCCCACGAGCCTAGAGACCCAGTACTTC
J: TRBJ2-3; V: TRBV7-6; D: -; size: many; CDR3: CASSQGVGVSTDTQYF; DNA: TGTGCCAGCAGCCAAGGGGTTGGAGTGAGCACAGATACGCAGTATTTT
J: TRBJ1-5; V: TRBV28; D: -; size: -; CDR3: CASSPSNGNQPQHF; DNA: TGTGCCAGCAGTCCCAGTAATGGCAATCAGCCCCAGCATTTT
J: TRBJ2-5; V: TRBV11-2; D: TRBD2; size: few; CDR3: CASSLRPWGLAGGSQGETQYF; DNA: TGTGCCAGCAGCTTAAGGCCCTGGGGACTAGCGGGAGGGTCCCAGGGGGAGACCCAGTACTTC
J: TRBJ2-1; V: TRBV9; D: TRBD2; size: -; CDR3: CASSFRTSGSVNEQFF; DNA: TGTGCCAGCAGCTTCCGGACTAGCGGGAGCGTGAATGAGCAGTTCTTC
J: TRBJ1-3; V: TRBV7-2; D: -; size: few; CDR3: CASSSRVANTIYF; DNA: TGTGCCAGCAGCTCCCGTGTGGCAAACACCATATATTTT
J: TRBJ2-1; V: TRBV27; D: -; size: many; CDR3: CASSYYPGTGEQFF; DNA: TGTGCCAGCAGTTATTATCCCGGGACTGGTGAGCAGTTCTTC
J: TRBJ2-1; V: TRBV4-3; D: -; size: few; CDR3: CASSQDQTRFDEQFF; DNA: TGCGCCAGCAGCCAAGATCAAACTAGATTTGATGAGCAGTTCTTC
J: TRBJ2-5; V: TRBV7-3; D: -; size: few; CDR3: CASRRNPQETQYF; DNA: TGTGCCAGCAGGAGGAACCCCCAAGAGACCCAGTACTTC
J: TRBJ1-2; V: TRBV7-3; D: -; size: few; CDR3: CASSPGTPGYGYTF; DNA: TGTGCCAGCAGCCCTGGGACACCCGGCTATGGCTACACCTTC
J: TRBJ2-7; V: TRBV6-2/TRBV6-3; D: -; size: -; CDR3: CASSLTASYYEQYF; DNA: TGTGCCAGCAGTTTAACAGCCTCCTACTACGAGCAGTACTTC
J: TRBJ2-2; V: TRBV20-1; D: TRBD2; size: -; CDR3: CSATPSGVNTGELFF; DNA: TGCAGTGCTACCCCCAGCGGGGTGAACACCGGGGAGCTGTTTTTT
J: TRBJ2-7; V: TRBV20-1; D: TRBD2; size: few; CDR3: CSARDSTSGGSYEQYF; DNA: TGCAGTGCTAGAGACAGTACTAGCGGGGGCTCCTACGAGCAGTACTTC
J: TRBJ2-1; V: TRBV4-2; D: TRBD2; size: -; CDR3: CASSQDMAGEWNEQFF; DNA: TGTGCCAGCAGCCAAGATATGGCGGGAGAATGGAATGAGCAGTTCTTC
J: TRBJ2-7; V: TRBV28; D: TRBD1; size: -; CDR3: CASSGRKGANPEQYF; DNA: TGTGCCAGCTCGGGACGAAAGGGGGCAAATCCCGAGCAGTACTTC
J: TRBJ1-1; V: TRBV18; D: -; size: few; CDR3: CASSMDGNTEAFF; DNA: TGTGCCAGCTCCATGGATGGGAACACTGAAGCTTTCTTT
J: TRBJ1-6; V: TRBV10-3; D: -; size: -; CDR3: CATGTEDSPLHF; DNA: TGTGCCACAGGGACGGAAGATTCACCCCTCCACTTT
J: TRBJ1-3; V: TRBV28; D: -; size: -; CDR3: CASSPAGSTLSGNTIYF; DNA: TGTGCCAGCAGTCCCGCAGGGAGCACTCTCTCTGGAAACACCATATATTTT